The source of this T cell receptor (beta chain) is a study of blood T cells in healthy people across ages (dated by TCRdb to between 2015 and 2017). Context from the whole study: In model experiments, template switching captured roughly one uniquely barcoded TCR beta cDNA molecule for every two T cells. To avoid experimental bias, donors of different ages were randomly spread across the sequencing lanes. To track age-related changes in TCR beta repertoire diversity, the study relied on deep sequencing normalized with unique cDNA molecular identifiers. Two additional independent replicas of 1 million unique cDNA reads from the same blood draw were analyzed for two donors (one aged 18 to 29 and one aged 80 or older). The donors were divided into four age groups: young (average around 15 years), middle-aged (approximately 39), aged (approximately 62) and long-lived (approximately 74). The study at large found these results: As age increased, observed TCR beta diversity per million T cells dropped in a roughly linear way, and a significant reduction was already evident by age 40. The CMV infection status of donors was not known, potentially confounding age-related changes in expanded clonotypes. Compared with the aged group, the long-lived group had more naive CD4+ T cells, fewer expanded clones and increased TCR diversity, suggesting age selection. Because profiling used bulk unsorted PBMCs, naive and antigen-experienced compartments could not be compared conclusively. Estimates of total diversity based on one million sequenced T cells were considered lower bounds and underestimates. A strong correlation was found between observed TCR beta diversity and the percentage of naive T cells measured by flow cytometry.

This clonotype has ten or more counts. Its antigen specificity is not known. No per-base quality is available; no much larger clone lies one base away. Including the terminal cysteine and phenylalanine, the CDR3 comprises 14 residues. CDR3 DNA only is kept here, 42 bases in frame from base 1. Unmatched junction bases come to 16, with V trimmed by 5 bases and J by 11 bases. Sequences DFQATT (CDR1) and SNEGSKA (CDR2) are obtained from the germline V gene (reference sequence). The library was generated by 5' RACE. TCRdb shows the sequencer as Illumina HiSeq 2500. A second roughly 6 to 11 cycle PCR used a sample-barcoded 5' primer and a J-beta primer mix. Each TCR beta cDNA molecule received a unique molecular identifier from a template-switch 5' adaptor carrying 12 random nucleotides. Each sample yielded at least 2.5 million CDR3-containing paired-end reads. The Mint cDNA synthesis kit, primed by a TRBC-specific oligonucleotide, was used to synthesize first-strand cDNA from all RNA. Following uracil-DNA glycosylase treatment, a first 18-cycle PCR with universal primers M1SS and BC2_uni_R was performed on all cDNA. Per the original workflow: Normalization of each sample was performed by random selection of 1 million high-quality reads, each carrying a distinct molecular identifier. Reads with shared molecular identifiers were discarded instead of being binned into consensus sequences. MiTCR, set to a Q25 quality threshold and the strictest error-elimination algorithm, was used for CDR3 identification, clonotype clustering and error correction. Lower-bound total TCR beta diversity was estimated with a nonparametric unseen species model using Euler transformation. TCRdb ran its own pipeline on the public reads, namely fastp trimming at Q25 and MiXCR clone calling, and kept in-frame beta chains. When rows share a CDR3 protein, they turn into one entry using the most common DNA and genes. The V and J calls here are based on TCRdb, not the publication. This sample is represented by 850,000 to 950,000 distinct CDR3 sequences; around 28% of them were singletons. Roughly 17% of the sample is taken by the ten largest.

Systemically healthy Caucasian individuals from Russia, 39 in total and aged about 6 to 100 years, were included as donors. Each donor gave about 11 milliliters of peripheral blood, drawn into EDTA-treated Vacutainer tubes. Ficoll-Paque density-gradient centrifugation was used to isolate PBMCs, with at least 6.5 million obtained per sample. Trizol reagent was used to extract total RNA from PBMCs, with at least 5.5 micrograms per sample. For every donor, flow cytometry on a PBMC aliquot measured the percentage of naive CD45RAhigh/CD27high T cells. The sample was blood. The sequence came from a woman older than 75 in good health. The chain was built from TRBV20-1 and TRBJ2-5, with TRBD2 matching 8 junction bases. The DNA sequence is TGCAGTGCTCTTACGGGGGGGGCTGGGATGGAGCAGTACTTC. This is translated as CSALTGGAGMEQYF.